The clone carrying this T cell receptor beta chain was detected many times. Its specificity is not known. The data are from a study of T-cell reconstitution after alpha-beta-depleted transplantation in children. Study-wide results and caveats: Some patients showed high day-60 TCRbeta diversity, which derived from surviving recipient T cells and thymic progenitors.

Unique molecular identifiers were incorporated during preparation of the TCRbeta library. TCRdb redid the calling of the PCR reads with MiXCR, one entry per CDR3 protein. The sample includes 90,000 to 150,000 distinct CDR3 sequences, more than 20% of them seen just once. The V gene lost 10 bases and the J gene lost 0 bases, with 19 bases spanning the gap. Germline V lookup: CDR1 LNHDA, CDR2 SQIVND (reference sequence). The CDR3 sequence is 16 residues long. Source: PBMCs, mostly from graft donor cells, taken 180 days after TCRalphabeta/CD19-depleted stem cell transplant. The J gene is TRBJ2-1, the V gene TRBV19; D is possibly TRBD1 or TRBD2 (6 bases each). The source is a male patient between 2 and 10 years old who had a stem cell transplant for chronic granulomatous disease, so the T cells may come from the graft donor. CDR3 loop: CATQLGGRTSYNEQFF. CDR3 nucleotides: TGTGCCACCCAATTAGGGGGGAGGACCTCCTACAATGAGCAGTTCTTC.